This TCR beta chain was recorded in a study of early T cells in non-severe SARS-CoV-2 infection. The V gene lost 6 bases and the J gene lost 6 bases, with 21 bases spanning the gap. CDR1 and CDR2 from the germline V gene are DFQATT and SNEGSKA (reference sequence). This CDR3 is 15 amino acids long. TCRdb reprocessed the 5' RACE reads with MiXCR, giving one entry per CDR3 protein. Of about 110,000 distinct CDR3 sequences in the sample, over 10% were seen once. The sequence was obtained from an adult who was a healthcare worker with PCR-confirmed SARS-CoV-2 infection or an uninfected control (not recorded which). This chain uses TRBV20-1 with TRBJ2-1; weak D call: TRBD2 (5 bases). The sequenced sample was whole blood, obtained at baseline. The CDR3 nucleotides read TGCAGTGCCGCCCTCGTGCCCCCGGCGGGCAATGAGCAGTTCTTC. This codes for CSAALVPPAGNEQFF.